The TCR beta chain under discussion was sequenced for a study of response to subunit inactivated influenza vaccine. Points from the study as a whole: Each seasonal influenza vaccination, the authors suggested, recruits few new T cells.

TCRdb re-analysed the RT-PCR reads in MiXCR, keeping a single row per CDR3 protein. Of fewer than 250,000 distinct CDR3 sequences in the sample, around 15% are singletons; the top ten hold under 30%. Remarks on this clonotype: Antigen unknown.

Germline-derived CDR1 and CDR2 are SGHAT and FQNNGV. V lost 7 bases to trimming and J lost 0 bases, with 23 bases between them. The CDR3 totals 18 residues. The sequencing here drew on CD8+ T cells sorted from PBMCs, taken around 5 days after vaccination. The origin of this receptor is a middle-aged man who received an inactivated influenza vaccine. This chain connects TRBV11-2 to TRBJ2-3; the D gene could be TRBD1 or TRBD2 (5 bases each). CDR3 region: CASNHLRGTDTSTDTQYF. In DNA form, the CDR3 reads TGTGCCAGCAACCACTTGCGTGGGACCGATACTAGCACAGATACGCAGTATTTT.